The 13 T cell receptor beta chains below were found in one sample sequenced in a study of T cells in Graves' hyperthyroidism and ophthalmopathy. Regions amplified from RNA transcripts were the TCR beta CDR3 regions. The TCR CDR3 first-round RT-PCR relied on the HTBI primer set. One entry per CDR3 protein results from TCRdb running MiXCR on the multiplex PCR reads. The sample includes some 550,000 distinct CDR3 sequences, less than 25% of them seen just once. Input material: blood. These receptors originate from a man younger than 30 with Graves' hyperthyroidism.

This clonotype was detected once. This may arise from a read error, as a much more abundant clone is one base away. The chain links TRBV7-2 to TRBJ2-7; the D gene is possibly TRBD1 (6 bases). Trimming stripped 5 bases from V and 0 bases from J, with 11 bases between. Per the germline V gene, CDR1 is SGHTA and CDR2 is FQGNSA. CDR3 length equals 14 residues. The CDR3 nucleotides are TGTGCCAGCAGCATTTGGGACAACTCCTACGAGCAGTACTTC. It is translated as CASSIWDNSYEQYF.

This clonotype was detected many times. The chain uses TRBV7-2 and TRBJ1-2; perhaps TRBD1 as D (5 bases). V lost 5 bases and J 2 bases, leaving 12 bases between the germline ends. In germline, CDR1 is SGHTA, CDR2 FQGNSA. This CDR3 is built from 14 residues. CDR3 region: CASSRPGLNYGYTF. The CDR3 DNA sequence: TGTGCCAGCAGCCGACCGGGACTGAACTATGGCTACACCTTC.

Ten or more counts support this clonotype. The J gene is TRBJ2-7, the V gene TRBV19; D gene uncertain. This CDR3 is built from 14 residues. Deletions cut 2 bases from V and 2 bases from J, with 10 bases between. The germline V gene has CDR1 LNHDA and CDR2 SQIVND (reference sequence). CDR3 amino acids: CASSINSSPYEQYF. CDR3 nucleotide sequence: TGTGCCAGTAGTATAAACTCGAGTCCCTACGAGCAGTACTTC.

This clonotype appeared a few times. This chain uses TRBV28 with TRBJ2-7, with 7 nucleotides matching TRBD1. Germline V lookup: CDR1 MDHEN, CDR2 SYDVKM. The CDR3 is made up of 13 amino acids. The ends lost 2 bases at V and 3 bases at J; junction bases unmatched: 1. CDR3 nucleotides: TGTGCCAGCAGTTTAAGGACAGGCTACGAGCAGTACTTC. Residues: CASSLRTGYEQYF.

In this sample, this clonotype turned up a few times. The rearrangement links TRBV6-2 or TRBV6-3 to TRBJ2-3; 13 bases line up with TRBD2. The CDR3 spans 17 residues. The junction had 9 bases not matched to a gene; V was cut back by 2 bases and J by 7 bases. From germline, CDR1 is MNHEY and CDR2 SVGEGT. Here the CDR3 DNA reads TGTGCCAGCAGTTACACCTTACTAGCGGGGGGGCAAAATACGCAGTATTTT. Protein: CASSYTLLAGGQNTQYF.

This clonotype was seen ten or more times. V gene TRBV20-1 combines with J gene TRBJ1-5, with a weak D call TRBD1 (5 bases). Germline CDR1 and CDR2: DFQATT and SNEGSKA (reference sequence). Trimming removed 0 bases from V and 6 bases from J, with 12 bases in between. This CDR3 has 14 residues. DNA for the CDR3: TGCAGTGCTAGAGATGTGGGGGGAGGTCAGCCCCAGCATTTT. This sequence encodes CSARDVGGGQPQHF.

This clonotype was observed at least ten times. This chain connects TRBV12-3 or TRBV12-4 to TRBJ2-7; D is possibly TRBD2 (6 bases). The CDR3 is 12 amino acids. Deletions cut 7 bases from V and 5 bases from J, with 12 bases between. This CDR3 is CASKWDSDEQYF. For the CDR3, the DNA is TGTGCCAGCAAATGGGACTCTGACGAGCAGTACTTC.

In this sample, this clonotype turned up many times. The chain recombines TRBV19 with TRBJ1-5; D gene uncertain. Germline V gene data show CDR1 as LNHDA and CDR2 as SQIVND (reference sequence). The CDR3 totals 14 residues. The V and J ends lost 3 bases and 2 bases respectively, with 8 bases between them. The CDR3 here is CASSIGYGNQPQHF. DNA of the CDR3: TGTGCCAGTAGTATCGGATACGGCAATCAGCCCCAGCATTTT. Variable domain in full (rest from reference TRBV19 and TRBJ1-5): DGGITQSPKYLFRKEGQNVTLSCEQNLNHDAMYWYRQDPGQGLRLIYYSQIVNDFQKGDIAEGYSVSREKKESFPLTVTSAQKNPTAFYLCASSIGYGNQPQHFGDGTRLSIL.

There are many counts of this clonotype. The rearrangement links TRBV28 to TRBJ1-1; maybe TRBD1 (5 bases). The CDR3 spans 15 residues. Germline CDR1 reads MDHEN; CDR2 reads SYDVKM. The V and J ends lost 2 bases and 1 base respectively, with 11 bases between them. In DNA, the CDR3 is TGTGCCAGCAGTTTAATAGGGACGGAGAACACTGAAGCTTTCTTT. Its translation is CASSLIGTENTEAFF.

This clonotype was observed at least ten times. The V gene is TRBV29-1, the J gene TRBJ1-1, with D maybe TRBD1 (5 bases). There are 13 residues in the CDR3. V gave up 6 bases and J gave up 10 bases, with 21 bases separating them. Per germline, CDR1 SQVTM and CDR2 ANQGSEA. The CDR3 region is CSVTTTAGVVAFF. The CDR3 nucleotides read TGCAGCGTCACAACCACCGCGGGGGTCGTAGCTTTCTTT.

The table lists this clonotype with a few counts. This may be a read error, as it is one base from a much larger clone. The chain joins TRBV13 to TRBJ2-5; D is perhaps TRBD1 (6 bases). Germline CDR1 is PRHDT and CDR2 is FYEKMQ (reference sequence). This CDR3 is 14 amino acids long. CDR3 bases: TGTGCCAGCGGCTTAGCAGGGGCGCTAGAGACCCAGTACTTC. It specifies CASGLAGALETQYF. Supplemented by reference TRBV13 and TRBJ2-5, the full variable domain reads AAGVIQSPRHLIKEKRETATLKCYPIPRHDTVYWYQQGPGQDPQFLISFYEKMQSDKGSIPDRFSAQQFSDYHSELNMSSLELGDSALYFCASGLAGALETQYFGPGTRLLVL.

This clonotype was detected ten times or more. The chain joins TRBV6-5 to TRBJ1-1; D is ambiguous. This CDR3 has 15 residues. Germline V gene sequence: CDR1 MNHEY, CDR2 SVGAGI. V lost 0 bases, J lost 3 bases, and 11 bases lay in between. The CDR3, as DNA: TGTGCCAGCAGTTACTCGGTCCGACGGGACACTGAAGCTTTCTTT. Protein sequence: CASSYSVRRDTEAFF.

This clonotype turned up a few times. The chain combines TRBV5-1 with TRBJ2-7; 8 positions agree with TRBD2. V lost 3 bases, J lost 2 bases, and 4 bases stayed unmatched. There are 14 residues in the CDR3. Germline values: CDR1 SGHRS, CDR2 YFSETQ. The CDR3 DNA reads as TGCGCCAGCAGCTACGGGAGGGATACCTACGAGCAGTACTTC. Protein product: CASSYGRDTYEQYF.